This section outlines one T cell receptor (beta chain) sequence together with its context. Its matching antigen is unknown. The data originate from a study of shared clonotypes between healthy human individuals. Per the germline V gene, CDR1 is MDHEN and CDR2 is SYDVKM. The CDR3 loop spans 17 amino acids. Trimming removed 5 bases from V and 2 bases from J, with 19 bases in between. Naive CD8 cells lacked CD45RO and underwent positive selection for CCR7, leaving out terminally differentiated effector memory CD45RA+ cells. Repertoires were generated with immunoSEQ multiplex PCR, while TCRdb's copy carries only in-frame clones and drops some. The repertoire holds 2 million to 2.5 million clones, with around 96% as singletons. Whole-study findings and limits: Investigators expected sequencing depth to affect clonotype sharing among donors.

Material for sequencing was naive CD8+ T cells sorted from blood. The chain couples TRBV28 to TRBJ2-1; TRBD1 is a possible D gene (5 bases). This sequence originates from a man aged 18 to 30 in good health. The CDR3 protein is CASSTPDSPGPYNEQFF. For the CDR3, the DNA is TGTGCCAGCAGTACCCCCGACAGTCCTGGGCCCTACAATGAGCAGTTCTTC.